Listed below are T cell receptor beta chains from one sample, sequenced in a study of identical twins. TCRdb processed the 5' RACE reads anew with MiXCR; each CDR3 protein has one entry. Among 1.5 million or so distinct CDR3 sequences, under 35% were seen once, and the ten largest hold about 0.27%. Sequenced: cord blood. These receptor sequences come from a newborn girl in good health. The CDR3 runs from the conserved cysteine through the conserved F or W. A D gene is named only where the DNA matches it firmly. Clone size is given for some rows only: seen once, a few or many times, or a class if the clone is expanded.

abundance	d_gene	v_gene	j_gene	CDR3aa	CDR3nt
few	NA	TRBV27	TRBJ2-7	CASSFRTSPGTYEQYF	TGTGCCAGCAGTTTCCGGACCTCACCAGGGACCTACGAGCAGTACTTC
NA	TRBD2	TRBV6-2/TRBV6-3	TRBJ2-7	CASRSSGDYEQYF	TGTGCCAGCAGGTCTAGCGGTGACTACGAGCAGTACTTC
few	TRBD2	TRBV6-2/TRBV6-3	TRBJ2-1	CASSRDYSIGSSYNEQFF	TGTGCCAGCAGCCGGGACTACTCAATAGGGAGCTCCTACAATGAGCAGTTCTTC
NA	NA	TRBV7-9	TRBJ1-4	CASSLALQDRLTNEKLFF	TGTGCCAGCAGCTTAGCTCTTCAGGACCGACTAACTAATGAAAAACTGTTTTTT
NA	NA	TRBV6-1	TRBJ2-3	CASSEILQYF	TGTGCCAGCAGTGAGATACTTCAGTATTTT
NA	NA	TRBV3-1	TRBJ2-6	CASSPWGAGRSGANALTF	TGTGCCAGCAGCCCATGGGGGGCAGGGAGGTCTGGGGCCAACGCCCTGACTTTC
NA	NA	TRBV24-1	TRBJ2-3	CATSDSKIGDTQYF	TGTGCCACCAGTGATTCCAAGATCGGAGATACGCAGTATTTT
NA	NA	TRBV7-2	TRBJ2-3	CASSRSGEGTQYF	TGTGCCAGCAGCCGTAGCGGTGAGGGTACGCAGTATTTT
NA	NA	TRBV5-1	TRBJ1-2	CASSLPGVNYGYTF	TGCGCCAGCAGCTTGCCGGGGGTTAACTATGGCTACACCTTC
many	NA	TRBV20-1	TRBJ2-7	CSARVGYEQYF	TGCAGTGCTAGAGTGGGGTACGAGCAGTACTTC
NA	NA	TRBV6-5	TRBJ2-1	CASSYDWLSYNEQFF	TGTGCCAGCAGTTACGACTGGCTCTCCTACAATGAGCAGTTCTTC
NA	TRBD2	TRBV6-5	TRBJ2-3	CASSYSLAGGGDTQYF	TGTGCCAGCAGTTACTCCCTAGCGGGAGGGGGCGATACGCAGTATTTT
NA	TRBD1	TRBV27	TRBJ1-1	CASKGAGNTEAFF	TGTGCCAGCAAGGGGGCGGGGAACACTGAAGCTTTCTTT
NA	NA	TRBV20-1	TRBJ1-1	CSARDRRWVSTEAFF	TGCAGTGCTAGAGATAGGAGGTGGGTCAGCACTGAAGCTTTCTTT
NA	NA	TRBV25-1	TRBJ2-1	CASSESVGGLEQFF	TGTGCCAGCAGTGAATCAGTGGGGGGGCTTGAGCAGTTCTTC
NA	NA	TRBV29-1	TRBJ1-2	CSVEEGWGGYTF	TGCAGCGTTGAAGAAGGGTGGGGGGGCTACACCTTC
few	NA	TRBV3-1	TRBJ1-3	CASSQDRGNTIYF	TGTGCCAGCAGCCAAGATCGGGGAAACACCATATATTTT